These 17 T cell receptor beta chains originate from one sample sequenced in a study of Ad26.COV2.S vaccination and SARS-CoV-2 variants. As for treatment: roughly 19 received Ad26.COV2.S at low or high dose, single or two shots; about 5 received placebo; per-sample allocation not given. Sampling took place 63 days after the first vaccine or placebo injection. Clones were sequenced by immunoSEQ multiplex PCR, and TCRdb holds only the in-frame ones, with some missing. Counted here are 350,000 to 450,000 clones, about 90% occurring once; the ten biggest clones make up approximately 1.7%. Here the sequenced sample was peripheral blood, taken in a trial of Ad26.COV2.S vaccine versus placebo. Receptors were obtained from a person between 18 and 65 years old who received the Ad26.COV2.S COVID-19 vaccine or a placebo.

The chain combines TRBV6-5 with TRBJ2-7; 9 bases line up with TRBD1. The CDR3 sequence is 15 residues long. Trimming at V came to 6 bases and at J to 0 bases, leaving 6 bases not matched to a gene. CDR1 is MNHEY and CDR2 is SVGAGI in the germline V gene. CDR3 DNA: TGTGCCAGCAGAAAAACAGGGGGCTCCTCCTACGAGCAGTACTTC. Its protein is CASRKTGGSSYEQYF.

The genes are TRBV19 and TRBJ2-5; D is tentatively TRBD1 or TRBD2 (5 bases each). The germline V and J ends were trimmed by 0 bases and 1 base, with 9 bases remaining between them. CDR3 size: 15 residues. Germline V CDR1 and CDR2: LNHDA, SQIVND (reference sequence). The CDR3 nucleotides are TGTGCCAGTAGTATAGATAGGGGACGCCAAGAGACCCAGTACTTC. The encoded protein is CASSIDRGRQETQYF.

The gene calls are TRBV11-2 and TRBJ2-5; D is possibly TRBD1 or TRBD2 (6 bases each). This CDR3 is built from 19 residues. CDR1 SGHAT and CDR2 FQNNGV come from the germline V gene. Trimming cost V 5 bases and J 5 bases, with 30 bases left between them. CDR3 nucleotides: TGTGCCAGCAGCCCGGGACGTTTCGGGGGCGGAATCGCTGGGGAGACCCAGTACTTC. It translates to CASSPGRFGGGIAGETQYF.

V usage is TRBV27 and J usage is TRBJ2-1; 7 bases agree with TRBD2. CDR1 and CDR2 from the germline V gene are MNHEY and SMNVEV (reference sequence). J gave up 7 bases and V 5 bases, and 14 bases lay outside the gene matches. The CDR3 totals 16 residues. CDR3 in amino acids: CASSARQGRGGNEQFF. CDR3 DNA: TGTGCCAGCAGTGCAAGGCAAGGGCGGGGAGGGAATGAGCAGTTCTTC.

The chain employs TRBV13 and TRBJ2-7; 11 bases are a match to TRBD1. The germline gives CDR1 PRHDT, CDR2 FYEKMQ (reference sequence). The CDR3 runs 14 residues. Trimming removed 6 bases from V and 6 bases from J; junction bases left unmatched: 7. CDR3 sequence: CASRDGQGAGEQYF. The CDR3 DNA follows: TGTGCCAGCAGGGACGGACAGGGGGCAGGCGAGCAGTACTTC.

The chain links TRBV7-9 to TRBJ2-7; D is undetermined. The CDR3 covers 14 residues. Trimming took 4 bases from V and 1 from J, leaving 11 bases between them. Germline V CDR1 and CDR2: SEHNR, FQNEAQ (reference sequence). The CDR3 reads CASSSFPDSYEQYF. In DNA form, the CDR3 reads TGTGCCAGCAGCTCTTTCCCCGATTCCTACGAGCAGTACTTC. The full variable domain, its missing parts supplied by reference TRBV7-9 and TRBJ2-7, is DTGVSQNPRHKITKRGQNVTFRCDPISEHNRLYWYRQTLGQGPEFLTYFQNEAQLEKSRLLSDRFSAERPKGSFSTLEIQRTEQGDSAMYLCASSSFPDSYEQYFGPGTRLTVT.

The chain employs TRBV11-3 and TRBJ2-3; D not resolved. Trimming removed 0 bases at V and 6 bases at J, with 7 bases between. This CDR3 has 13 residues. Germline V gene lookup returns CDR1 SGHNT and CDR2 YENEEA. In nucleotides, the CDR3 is TGTGCCAGCAGCTTAGAGGTCTCGGATACGCAGTATTTT. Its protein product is CASSLEVSDTQYF. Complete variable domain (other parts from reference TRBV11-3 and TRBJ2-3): EAGVVQSPRYKIIEKKQPVAFWCNPISGHNTLYWYLQNLGQGPELLIRYENEEAVDDSQLPKDRFSAERLKGVDSTLKIQPAELGDSAVYLCASSLEVSDTQYFGPGTRLTVL.

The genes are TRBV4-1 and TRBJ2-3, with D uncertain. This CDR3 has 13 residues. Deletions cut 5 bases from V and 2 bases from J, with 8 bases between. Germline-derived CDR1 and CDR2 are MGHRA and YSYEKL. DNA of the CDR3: TGCGCCAGCAGCTCCGTCCTCACAGATACGCAGTATTTT. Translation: CASSSVLTDTQYF.

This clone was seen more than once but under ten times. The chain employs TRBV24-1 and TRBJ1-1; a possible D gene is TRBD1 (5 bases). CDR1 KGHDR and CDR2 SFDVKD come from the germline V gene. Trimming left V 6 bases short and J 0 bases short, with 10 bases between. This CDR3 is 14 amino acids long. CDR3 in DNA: TGTGCCACCAGTCCGGGACCCATGAACACTGAAGCTTTCTTT. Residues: CATSPGPMNTEAFF.

Written as DNA, the CDR3 is TGTGCCAGCAGCTTATCAGGACGGTGGGAGGAGACCCAGTACTTC. It codes for CASSLSGRWEETQYF. The chain is built from TRBV7-6 and TRBJ2-5; D might be TRBD2 (5 bases). V was shortened by 2 bases and J by 5 bases, with 15 bases between the two germline ends. This CDR3 spans 15 amino acids. Looked up from germline, CDR1 is SGHVS and CDR2 is FNYEAQ.

Here the CDR3 DNA reads TGTGCCAGCAGCCAAGATGGGAACACCATATATTTT. Its translation is CASSQDGNTIYF. This chain joins TRBV3-1 (or the pseudogene TRBV3-2) and TRBJ1-3; D remains unclear. From germline, CDR1 is LGHDT and CDR2 YNNKEL (reference sequence). The CDR3 extends over 12 amino acids. Trimming took off 0 bases at V and 7 bases at J, with 4 bases between the two ends.

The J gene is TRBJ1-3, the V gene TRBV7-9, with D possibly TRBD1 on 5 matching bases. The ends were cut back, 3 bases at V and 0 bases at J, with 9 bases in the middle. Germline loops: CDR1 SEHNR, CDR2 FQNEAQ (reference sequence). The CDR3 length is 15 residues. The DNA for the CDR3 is TGTGCCAGCAGCTTGTTGGGACTCTCTGGAAACACCATATATTTT. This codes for CASSLLGLSGNTIYF. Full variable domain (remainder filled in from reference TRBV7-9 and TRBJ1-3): DTGVSQNPRHKITKRGQNVTFRCDPISEHNRLYWYRQTLGQGPEFLTYFQNEAQLEKSRLLSDRFSAERPKGSFSTLEIQRTEQGDSAMYLCASSLLGLSGNTIYFGEGSWLTVV.

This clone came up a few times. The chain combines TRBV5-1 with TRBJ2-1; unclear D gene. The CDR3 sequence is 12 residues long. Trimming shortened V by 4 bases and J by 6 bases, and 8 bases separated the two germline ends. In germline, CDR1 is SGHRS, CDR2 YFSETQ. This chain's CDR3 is CASSLQTNEQFF. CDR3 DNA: TGCGCCAGCAGCCTACAGACCAATGAGCAGTTCTTC.

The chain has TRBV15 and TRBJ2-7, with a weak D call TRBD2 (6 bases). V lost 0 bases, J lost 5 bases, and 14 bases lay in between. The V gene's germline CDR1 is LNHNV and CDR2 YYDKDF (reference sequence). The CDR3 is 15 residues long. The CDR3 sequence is CATSRDRAGGNEQYF. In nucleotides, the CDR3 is TGTGCCACCAGCAGAGATAGGGCTGGGGGGAACGAGCAGTACTTC.

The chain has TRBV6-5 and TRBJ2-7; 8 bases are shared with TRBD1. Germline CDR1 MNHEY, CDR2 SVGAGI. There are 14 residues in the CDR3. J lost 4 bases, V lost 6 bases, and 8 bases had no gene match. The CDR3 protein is CASRARTGIYEQYF. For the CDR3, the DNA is TGTGCCAGCAGAGCAAGGACAGGGATTTACGAGCAGTACTTC.

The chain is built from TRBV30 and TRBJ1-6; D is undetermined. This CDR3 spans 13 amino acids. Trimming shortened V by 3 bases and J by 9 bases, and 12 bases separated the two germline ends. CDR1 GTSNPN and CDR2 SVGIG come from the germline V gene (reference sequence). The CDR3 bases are TGTGCCTGGAGCCCCGGACGCGGTTCACCCCTCCACTTT. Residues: CAWSPGRGSPLHF.

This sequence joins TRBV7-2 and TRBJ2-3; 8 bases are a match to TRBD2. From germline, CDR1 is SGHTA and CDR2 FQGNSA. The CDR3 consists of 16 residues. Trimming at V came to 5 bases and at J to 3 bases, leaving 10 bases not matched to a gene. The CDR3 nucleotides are TGTGCCAGCAGCCTACGGGGGGGGGCCTCGACAGATACGCAGTATTTT. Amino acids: CASSLRGGASTDTQYF.